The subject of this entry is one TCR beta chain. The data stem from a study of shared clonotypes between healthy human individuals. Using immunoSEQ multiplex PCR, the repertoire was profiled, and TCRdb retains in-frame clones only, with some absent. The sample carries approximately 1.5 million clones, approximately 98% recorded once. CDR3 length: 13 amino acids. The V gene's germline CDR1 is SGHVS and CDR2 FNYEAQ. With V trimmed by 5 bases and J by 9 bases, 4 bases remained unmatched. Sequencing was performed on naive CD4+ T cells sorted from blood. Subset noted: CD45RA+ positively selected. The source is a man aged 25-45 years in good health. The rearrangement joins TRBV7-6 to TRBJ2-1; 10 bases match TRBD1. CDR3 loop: CASSTTGGGEQFF. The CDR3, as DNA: TGTGCCAGCAGCACGACAGGGGGCGGTGAGCAGTTCTTC. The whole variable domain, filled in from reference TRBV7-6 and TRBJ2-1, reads GAGVSQSPRYKVTKRGQDVALRCDPISGHVSLYWYRQALGQGPEFLTYFNYEAQQDKSGLPNDRFSAERPEGSISTLTIQRTEQRDSAMYRCASSTTGGGEQFFGPGTRLTVL.